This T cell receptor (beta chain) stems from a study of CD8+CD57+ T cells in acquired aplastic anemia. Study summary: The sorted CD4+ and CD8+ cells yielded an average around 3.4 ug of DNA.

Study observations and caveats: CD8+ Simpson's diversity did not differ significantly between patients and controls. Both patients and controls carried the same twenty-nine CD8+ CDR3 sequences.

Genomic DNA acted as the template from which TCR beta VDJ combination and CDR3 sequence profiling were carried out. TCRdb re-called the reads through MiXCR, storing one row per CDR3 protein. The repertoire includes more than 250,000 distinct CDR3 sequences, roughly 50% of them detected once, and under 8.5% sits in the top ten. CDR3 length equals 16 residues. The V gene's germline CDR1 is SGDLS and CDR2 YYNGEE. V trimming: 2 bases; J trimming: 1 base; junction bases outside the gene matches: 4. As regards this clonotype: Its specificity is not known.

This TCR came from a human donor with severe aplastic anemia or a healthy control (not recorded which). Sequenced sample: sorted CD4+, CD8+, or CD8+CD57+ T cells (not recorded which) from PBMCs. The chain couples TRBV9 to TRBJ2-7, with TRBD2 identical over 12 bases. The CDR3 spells CASSVGLAGISYEQYF. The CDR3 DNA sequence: TGTGCCAGCAGCGTTGGACTAGCGGGGATATCCTACGAGCAGTACTTC.